This T cell receptor (beta chain) originates from a study of blood T cell repertoires in COVID-19. The overall study: Sample material is recorded as cDNA or gDNA derived from T cells, B-cell-depleted T cells, or PBMCs.

Self-reported history from a screening survey and questionnaire set each donor's cohort. Resolution of symptoms, clearance, or two negative PCRs was present in recovered Cohort 3 donors. Authors' data handling: Amplifying reference gene primers gave estimates of nucleated cell counts. Measured with immunoSEQ multiplex PCR; TCRdb has only the in-frame clones, and not every one. The V and J calls and clone size come from that table; D and trimming were worked out from the DNA. The sample lists roughly 230,000 clones, 80% to 85% occurring once. The CDR3 contains 14 residues. The germline V and J ends were trimmed by 3 bases and 3 bases, with 12 bases remaining between them. Germline V gives CDR1 LNHDA, CDR2 SQIVND (reference sequence).

This sequence was found in a man in his forties or fifties who had recovered from COVID-19. Source material: PBMCs or T cells enriched from blood (not recorded which). The chain recombines TRBV19 with TRBJ2-7; D unclear. The CDR3 region is CASSIRGTHYEQYF. DNA of the CDR3: TGTGCCAGTAGTATTCGTGGCACCCACTACGAGCAGTACTTC. The full variable domain, with the rest looked up from reference TRBV19 and TRBJ2-7, is DGGITQSPKYLFRKEGQNVTLSCEQNLNHDAMYWYRQDPGQGLRLIYYSQIVNDFQKGDIAEGYSVSREKKESFPLTVTSAQKNPTAFYLCASSIRGTHYEQYFGPGTRLTVT.